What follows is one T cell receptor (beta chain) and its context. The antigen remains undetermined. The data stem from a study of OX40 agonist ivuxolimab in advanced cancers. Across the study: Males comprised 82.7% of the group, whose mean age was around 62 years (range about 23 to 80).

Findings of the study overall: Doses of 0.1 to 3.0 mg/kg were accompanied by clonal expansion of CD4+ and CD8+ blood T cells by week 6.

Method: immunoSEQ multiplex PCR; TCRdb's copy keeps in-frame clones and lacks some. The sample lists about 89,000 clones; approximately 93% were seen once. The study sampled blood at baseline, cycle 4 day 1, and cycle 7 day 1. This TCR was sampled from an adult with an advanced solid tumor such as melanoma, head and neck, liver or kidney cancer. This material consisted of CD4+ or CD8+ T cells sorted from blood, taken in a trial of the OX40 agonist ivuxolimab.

CDR3: CASSLRVAGEETQYF. In nucleotides, the CDR3 is TGTGCCAGTAGTCTCAGGGTAGCGGGAGAAGAGACCCAGTACTTC. The chain recombines TRBV19 with TRBJ2-5; 9 bases are shared with TRBD2. The CDR3 sequence is 15 residues long. V shed 5 bases, J shed 3 bases, and the junction held 7 bases outside the gene matches. The germline V gene has CDR1 LNHDA and CDR2 SQIVND (reference sequence).